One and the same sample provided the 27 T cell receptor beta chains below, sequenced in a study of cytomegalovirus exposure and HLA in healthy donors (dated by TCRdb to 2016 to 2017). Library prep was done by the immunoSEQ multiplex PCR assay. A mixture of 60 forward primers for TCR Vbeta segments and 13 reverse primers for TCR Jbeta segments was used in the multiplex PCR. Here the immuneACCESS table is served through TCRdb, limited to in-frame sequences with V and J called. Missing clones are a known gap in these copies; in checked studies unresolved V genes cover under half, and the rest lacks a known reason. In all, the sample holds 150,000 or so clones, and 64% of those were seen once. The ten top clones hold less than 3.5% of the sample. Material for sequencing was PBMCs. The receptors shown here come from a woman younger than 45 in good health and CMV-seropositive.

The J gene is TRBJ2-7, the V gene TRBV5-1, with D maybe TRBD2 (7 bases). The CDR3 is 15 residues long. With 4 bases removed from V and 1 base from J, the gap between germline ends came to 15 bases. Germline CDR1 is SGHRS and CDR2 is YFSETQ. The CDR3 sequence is CASSGGGGGSYEQYF. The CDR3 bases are TGCGCCAGCAGCGGGGGCGGGGGTGGATCCTACGAGCAGTACTTC.

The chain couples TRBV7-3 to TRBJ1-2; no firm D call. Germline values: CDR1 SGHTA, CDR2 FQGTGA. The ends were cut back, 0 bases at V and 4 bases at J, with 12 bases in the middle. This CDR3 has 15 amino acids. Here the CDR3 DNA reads TGTGCCAGCAGCTTAACGGGTACAGCCCTCTATGGCTACACCTTC. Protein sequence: CASSLTGTALYGYTF.

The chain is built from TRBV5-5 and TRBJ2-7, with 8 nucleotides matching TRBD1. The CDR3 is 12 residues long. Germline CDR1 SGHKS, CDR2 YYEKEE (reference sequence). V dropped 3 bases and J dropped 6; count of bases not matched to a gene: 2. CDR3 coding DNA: TGTGCCAGCAGCTGGACAGGGACCGAGCAGTACTTC. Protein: CASSWTGTEQYF.

The CDR3 sequence is CASSLVQGAYGYTF. CDR3 nucleotides: TGTGCCAGCAGCTTGGTACAGGGGGCCTATGGCTACACCTTC. The chain links TRBV5-6 to TRBJ1-2; 9 bases match TRBD1. The CDR3 length is 14 residues. Germline V gene lookup returns CDR1 SGHDT and CDR2 YYEEEE. The J segment lost 4 bases and the V segment lost 0 bases, leaving 1 base of the junction unmatched.

CDR3 bases: TGCGCCAGCAGCTTGGCGACAGGATCTTTCGGGGAACTGTTTTTT. Protein product: CASSLATGSFGELFF. The V call is TRBV5-1, the J call TRBJ1-4, with D perhaps matching TRBD1 (6 bases). V lost 0 bases to trimming and J lost 12 bases, with 18 bases between them. CDR3 length: 15 amino acids. Germline values: CDR1 SGHRS, CDR2 YFSETQ.

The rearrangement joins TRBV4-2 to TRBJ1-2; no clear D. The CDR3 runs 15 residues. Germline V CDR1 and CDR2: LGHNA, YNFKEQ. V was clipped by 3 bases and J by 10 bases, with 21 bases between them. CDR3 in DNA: TGTGCCAGCAGCCAGTATAGTTTCAGTGACCTAGTCTACACCTTC. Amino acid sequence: CASSQYSFSDLVYTF.

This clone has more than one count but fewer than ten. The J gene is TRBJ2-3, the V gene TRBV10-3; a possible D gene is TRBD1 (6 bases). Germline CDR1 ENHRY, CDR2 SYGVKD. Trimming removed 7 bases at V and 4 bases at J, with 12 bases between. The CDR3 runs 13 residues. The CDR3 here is CAITRTVADTQYF. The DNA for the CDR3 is TGTGCCATCACGCGGACAGTTGCAGATACGCAGTATTTT.

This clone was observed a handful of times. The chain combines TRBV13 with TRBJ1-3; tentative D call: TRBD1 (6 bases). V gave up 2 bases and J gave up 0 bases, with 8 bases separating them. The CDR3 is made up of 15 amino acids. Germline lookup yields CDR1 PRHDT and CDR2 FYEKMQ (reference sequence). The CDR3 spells CASSLWGLSGNTIYF. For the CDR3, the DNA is TGTGCCAGCAGCTTATGGGGGCTCTCTGGAAACACCATATATTTT.

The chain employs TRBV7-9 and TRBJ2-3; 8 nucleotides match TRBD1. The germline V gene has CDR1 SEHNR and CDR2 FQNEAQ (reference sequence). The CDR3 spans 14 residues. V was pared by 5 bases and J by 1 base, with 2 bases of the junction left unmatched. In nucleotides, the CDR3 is TGTGCCAGCAGCCAGACAGGGGGCACAGATACGCAGTATTTT. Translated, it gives CASSQTGGTDTQYF. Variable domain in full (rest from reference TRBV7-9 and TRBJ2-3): DTGVSQNPRHKITKRGQNVTFRCDPISEHNRLYWYRQTLGQGPEFLTYFQNEAQLEKSRLLSDRFSAERPKGSFSTLEIQRTEQGDSAMYLCASSQTGGTDTQYFGPGTRLTVL.

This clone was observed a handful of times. In DNA, the CDR3 is TGTGCCAGCAGTCTCTTCACTGGGAGCTCCTACGAGCAGTACTTC. Translation: CASSLFTGSSYEQYF. The V and J genes are TRBV28 and TRBJ2-7; weak D call: TRBD2 (5 bases). Germline V lookup: CDR1 MDHEN, CDR2 SYDVKM. V was shortened by 5 bases and J by 0 bases, with 14 bases between the two germline ends. The CDR3 has 15 amino acids.

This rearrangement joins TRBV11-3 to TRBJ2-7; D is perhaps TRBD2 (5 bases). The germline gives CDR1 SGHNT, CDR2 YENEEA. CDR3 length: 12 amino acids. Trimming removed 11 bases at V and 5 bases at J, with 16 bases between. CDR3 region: CASLGRGNEQYF. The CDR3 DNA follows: TGTGCCTCACTAGGGCGCGGAAACGAGCAGTACTTC.

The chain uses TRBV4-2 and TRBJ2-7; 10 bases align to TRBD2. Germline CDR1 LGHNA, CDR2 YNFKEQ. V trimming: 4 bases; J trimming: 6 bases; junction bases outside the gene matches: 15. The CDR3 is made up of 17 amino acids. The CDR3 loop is CASSPVEAGGPVSEQYF. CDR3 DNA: TGTGCCAGCAGCCCCGTGGAAGCGGGAGGGCCAGTCAGCGAGCAGTACTTC.

CDR3 sequence reads: CATSRGGANTGELFF. CDR3 nucleotides: TGTGCCACCAGCAGGGGGGGGGCTAACACCGGGGAGCTGTTTTTT. This chain joins TRBV15 and TRBJ2-2; the D gene is possibly TRBD2 (7 bases). The CDR3 is 15 residues long. Germline CDR1 reads LNHNV; CDR2 reads YYDKDF (reference sequence). Trimming took 3 bases from V and 2 from J, leaving 10 bases between them. The variable domain in full, with the rest retrieved from reference TRBV15 and TRBJ2-2, is DAMVIQNPRYQVTQFGKPVTLSCSQTLNHNVMYWYQQKSSQAPKLLFHYYDKDFNNEADTPDNFQSRRPNTSFCFLDIRSPGLGDTAMYLCATSRGGANTGELFFGEGSRLTVL.

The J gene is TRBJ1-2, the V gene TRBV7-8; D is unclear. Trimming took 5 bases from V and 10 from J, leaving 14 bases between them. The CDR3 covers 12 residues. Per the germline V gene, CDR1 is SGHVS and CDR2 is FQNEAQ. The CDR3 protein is CASSLGLGDYTF. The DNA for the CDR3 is TGTGCCAGCAGCCTAGGCCTCGGAGACTACACCTTC. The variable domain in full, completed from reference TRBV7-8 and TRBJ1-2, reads GAGVSQSPRYKVAKRGQDVALRCDPISGHVSLFWYQQALGQGPEFLTYFQNEAQLDKSGLPSDRFFAERPEGSVSTLKIQRTQQEDSAVYLCASSLGLGDYTFGSGTRLTVV.

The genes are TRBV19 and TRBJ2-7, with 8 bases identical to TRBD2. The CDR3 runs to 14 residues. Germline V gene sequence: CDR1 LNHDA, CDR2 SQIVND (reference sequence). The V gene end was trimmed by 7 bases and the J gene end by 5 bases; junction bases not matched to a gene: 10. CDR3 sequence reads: CASTMGSGNNEQYF. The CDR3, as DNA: TGTGCCAGTACCATGGGTAGCGGGAACAACGAGCAGTACTTC.

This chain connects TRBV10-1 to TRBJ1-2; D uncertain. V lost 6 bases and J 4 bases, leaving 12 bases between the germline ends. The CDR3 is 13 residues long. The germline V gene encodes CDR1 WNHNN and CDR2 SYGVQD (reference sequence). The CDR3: CASSPSSGYGYTF. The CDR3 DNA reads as TGCGCCAGCAGCCCGAGCTCTGGCTATGGCTACACCTTC.

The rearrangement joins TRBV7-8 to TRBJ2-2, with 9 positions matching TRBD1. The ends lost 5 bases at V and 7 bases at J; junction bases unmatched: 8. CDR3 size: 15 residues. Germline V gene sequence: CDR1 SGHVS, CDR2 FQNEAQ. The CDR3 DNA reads TGTGCCAGCAGCGCGCTGACAGGGGGTATCGGGGAGCTGTTTTTT. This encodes CASSALTGGIGELFF.

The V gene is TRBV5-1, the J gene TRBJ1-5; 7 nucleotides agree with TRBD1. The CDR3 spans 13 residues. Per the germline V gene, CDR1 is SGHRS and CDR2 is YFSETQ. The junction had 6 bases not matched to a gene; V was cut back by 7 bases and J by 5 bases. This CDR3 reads CASAWDSDQPQHF. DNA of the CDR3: TGCGCCAGCGCCTGGGACAGCGATCAGCCCCAGCATTTT.

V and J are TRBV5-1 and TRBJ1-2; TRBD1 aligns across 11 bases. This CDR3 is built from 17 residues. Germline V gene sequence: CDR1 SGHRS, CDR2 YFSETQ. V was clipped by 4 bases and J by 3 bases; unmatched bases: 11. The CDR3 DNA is TGCGCCAGCAGCCCTCGAGGACAGGGGGCCGGGGACTATGGCTACACCTTC. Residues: CASSPRGQGAGDYGYTF.

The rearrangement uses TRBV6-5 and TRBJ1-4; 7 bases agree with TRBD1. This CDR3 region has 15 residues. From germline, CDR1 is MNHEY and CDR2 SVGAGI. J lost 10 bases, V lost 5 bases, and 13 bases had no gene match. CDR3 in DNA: TGTGCCAGCAGTCAAACAGGGGATTTATCGGGAAAACTGTTTTTT. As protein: CASSQTGDLSGKLFF.

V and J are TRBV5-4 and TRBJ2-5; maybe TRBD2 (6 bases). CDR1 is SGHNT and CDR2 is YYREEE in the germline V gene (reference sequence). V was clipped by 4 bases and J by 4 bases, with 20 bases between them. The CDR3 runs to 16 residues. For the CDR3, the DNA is TGTGCCAGCAGCCCAAGTTTAGGGCGGGGCGGAGAGACCCAGTACTTC. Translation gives CASSPSLGRGGETQYF.

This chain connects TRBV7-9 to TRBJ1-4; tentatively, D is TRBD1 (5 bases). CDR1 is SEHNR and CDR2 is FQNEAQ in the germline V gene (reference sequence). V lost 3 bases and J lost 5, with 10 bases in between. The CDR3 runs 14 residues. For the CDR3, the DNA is TGTGCCAGCAGCTTGGGACGGGGGAATGAAAAACTGTTTTTT. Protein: CASSLGRGNEKLFF.

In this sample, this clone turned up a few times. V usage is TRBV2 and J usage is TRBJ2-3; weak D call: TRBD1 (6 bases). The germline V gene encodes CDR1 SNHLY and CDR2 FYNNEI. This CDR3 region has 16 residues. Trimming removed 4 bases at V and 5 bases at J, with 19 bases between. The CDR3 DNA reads TGTGCCAGCAGTGTGGGTCCAGGGATAGGGGGAGATACGCAGTATTTT. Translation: CASSVGPGIGGDTQYF. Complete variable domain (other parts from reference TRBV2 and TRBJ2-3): EPEVTQTPSHQVTQMGQEVILRCVPISNHLYFYWYRQILGQKVEFLVSFYNNEISEKSEIFDDQFSVERPDGSNFTLKIRSTKLEDSAMYFCASSVGPGIGGDTQYFGPGTRLTVL.

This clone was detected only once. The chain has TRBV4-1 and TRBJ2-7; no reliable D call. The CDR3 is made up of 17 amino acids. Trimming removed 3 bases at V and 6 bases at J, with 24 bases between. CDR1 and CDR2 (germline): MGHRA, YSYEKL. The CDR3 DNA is TGCGCCAGCAGCCAGAAATACGTAAAATCAACAGTGCTCGAGCAGTACTTC. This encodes CASSQKYVKSTVLEQYF.

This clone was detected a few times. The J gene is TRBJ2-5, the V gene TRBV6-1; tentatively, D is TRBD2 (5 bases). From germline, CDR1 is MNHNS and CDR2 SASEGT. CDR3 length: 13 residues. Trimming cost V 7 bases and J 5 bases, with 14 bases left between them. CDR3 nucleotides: TGTGCCAGCACGAGGGAGTATGGGGAGACCCAGTACTTC. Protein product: CASTREYGETQYF.

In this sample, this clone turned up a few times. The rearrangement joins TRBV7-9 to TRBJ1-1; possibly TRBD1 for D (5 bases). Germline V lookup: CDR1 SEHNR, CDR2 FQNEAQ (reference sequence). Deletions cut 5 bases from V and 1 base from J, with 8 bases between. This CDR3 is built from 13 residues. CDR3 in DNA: TGTGCCAGCAGCCGAGGACAGAACACTGAAGCTTTCTTT. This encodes CASSRGQNTEAFF.

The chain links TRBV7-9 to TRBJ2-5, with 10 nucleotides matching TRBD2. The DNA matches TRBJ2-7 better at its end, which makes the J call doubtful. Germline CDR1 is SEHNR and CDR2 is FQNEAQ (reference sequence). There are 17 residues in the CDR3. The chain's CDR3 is CASSLSLAGVWAYEQYF. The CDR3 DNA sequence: TGTGCCAGCAGCTTAAGCCTAGCGGGAGTTTGGGCCTACGAGCAGTACTTC.